This T cell receptor (beta chain) derives from a study of cytomegalovirus exposure and HLA in healthy donors. Germline CDR1 and CDR2: SGHRS and YFSETQ. Trimming removed 2 bases from V and 6 bases from J, with 12 bases in between. The CDR3 has 14 amino acids. Study results and caveats: Listed as cytomegalovirus-associated were 170 or so TCR beta chains. Several top significant clusters appeared, in a later analysis, to be linked to common viral pathogens.

In regard to this clone: Its cognate antigen is unknown.

Vbeta (60) and Jbeta (13) primers were used in the PCR. Assay: immunoSEQ multiplex PCR; the TCRdb copy retains only in-frame clones and omits some. Of roughly 110,000 clones in the sample, 75% were seen once. The V call is TRBV5-1, the J call TRBJ2-1, with D possibly matching TRBD1 (6 bases). This receptor was taken from a male donor in good health and CMV-seropositive. Sample: PBMCs. The CDR3 loop reads CASSFGQWANEQFF. In DNA form, the CDR3 reads TGCGCCAGCAGCTTTGGACAGTGGGCCAATGAGCAGTTCTTC.